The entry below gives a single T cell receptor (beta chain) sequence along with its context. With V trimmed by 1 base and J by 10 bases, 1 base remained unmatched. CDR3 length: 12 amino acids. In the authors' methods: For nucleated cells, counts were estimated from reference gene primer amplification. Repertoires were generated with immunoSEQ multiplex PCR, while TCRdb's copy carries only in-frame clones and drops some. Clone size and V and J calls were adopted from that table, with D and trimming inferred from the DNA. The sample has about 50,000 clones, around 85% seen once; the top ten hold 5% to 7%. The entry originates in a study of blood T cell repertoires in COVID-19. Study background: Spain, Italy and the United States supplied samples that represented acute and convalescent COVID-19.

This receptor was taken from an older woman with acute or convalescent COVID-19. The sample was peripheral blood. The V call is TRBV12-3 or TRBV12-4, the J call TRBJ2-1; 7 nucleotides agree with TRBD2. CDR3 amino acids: CASSLDGGEQFF. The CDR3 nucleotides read TGTGCCAGCAGTTTAGACGGGGGGGAGCAGTTCTTC.